This paragraph reports one T cell receptor beta chain. Generated by immunoSEQ multiplex PCR, the TCRdb table keeps only in-frame clones and is missing some. The sample has hundreds of thousands of clones; about 79% are singletons. The V end was cut by 3 bases, the J end by 6 bases, with 8 bases between. CDR3 length: 13 residues. Germline V gives CDR1 SEHNR, CDR2 FQNEAQ (reference sequence). This sample was included in a study of blood T cell repertoires in COVID-19. Study-wide context: PBMCs, B-cell-depleted T cells, or T cells were the source of the cDNA or gDNA that made up the material.

The TCR originated in a woman aged 80 or over with acute or convalescent COVID-19. Input material: peripheral blood. The chain employs TRBV7-9 and TRBJ2-2, with D unresolved. The CDR3 DNA reads TGTGCCAGCAGCTTGGCGGATCCCGGGGAGCTGTTTTTT. Its protein product is CASSLADPGELFF.